The present T cell receptor beta chain was sequenced within a study of T cell responses to AZD1222 COVID-19 vaccine. To note about this clone: Its antigen remains unknown.

Produced via immunoSEQ multiplex PCR; TCRdb's table is partial and in-frame only. Of some 110,000 clones in the sample, around 94% were seen once. Deletions cut 0 bases from V and 7 bases from J, with 12 bases between. CDR3 length: 14 amino acids. Germline CDR1 and CDR2: KGHSH and LQKENI. Study conclusions and caveats: Sampling captured repertoires only after the peak T cell response.

Sequencing used peripheral blood, obtained on day 0 of AZD1222 vaccination. This clonotype was sampled from an adult in good health. This rearrangement joins TRBV18 to TRBJ1-1; D is unresolved. The CDR3 loop reads CASSPPQERGEAFF. The CDR3 nucleotides are TGTGCCAGCTCACCACCTCAGGAGCGGGGTGAAGCTTTCTTT.